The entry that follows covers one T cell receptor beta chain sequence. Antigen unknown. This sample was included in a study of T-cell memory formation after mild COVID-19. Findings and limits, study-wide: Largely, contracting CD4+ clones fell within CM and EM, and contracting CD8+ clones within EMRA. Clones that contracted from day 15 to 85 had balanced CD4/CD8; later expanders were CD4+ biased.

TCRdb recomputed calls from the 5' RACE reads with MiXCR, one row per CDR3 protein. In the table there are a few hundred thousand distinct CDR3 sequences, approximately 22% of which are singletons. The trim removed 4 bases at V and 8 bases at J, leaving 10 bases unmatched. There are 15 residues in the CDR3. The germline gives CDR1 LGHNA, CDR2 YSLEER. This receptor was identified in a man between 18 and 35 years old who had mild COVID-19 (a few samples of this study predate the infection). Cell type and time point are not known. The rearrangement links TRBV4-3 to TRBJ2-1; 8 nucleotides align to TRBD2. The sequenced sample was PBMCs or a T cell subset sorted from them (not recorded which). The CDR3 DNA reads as TGCGCCAGCAGCCCTGGGACTAGTCTTAATCATGAGCAGTTCTTC. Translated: CASSPGTSLNHEQFF.